This paragraph covers one TCR beta chain sequence. Its antigen is currently unknown. These data belong to a study of immune heterogeneity within non-small cell lung tumors. Study as a whole: The composition of the tumors was several squamous cell carcinomas, approximately 11 non-squamous carcinomas and 1 not otherwise specified.

Template material comprised bulk tumor genomic DNA at approximately 540 ng per sample. Several biopsies were spaced far apart within each primary tumor and obtained as surgery took place. Curative surgical treatment was performed in patients who had newly diagnosed, untreated non-small cell lung cancer. Trimming removed 5 bases at V and 4 bases at J, with 14 bases between. Germline assignment: CDR1 SEHNR and CDR2 FQNEAQ (reference sequence). CDR3 length equals 15 residues. General study points: Largely distinct from one individual patient to the next were the high-frequency T-cell receptor beta clonotypes. Multiple tumor sites within a patient showed recurrence of identical dominant CDR3 beta clonotypes; site-unique high-frequency clones were present as well.

In a multiplex PCR, 32 V and 13 J primers amplified TCR beta CDR3. TCRdb analysed the multiplex PCR reads with MiXCR anew, one entry per CDR3 protein. The sample contains 21,000 or so distinct CDR3 sequences, about 30% of which appear only once. The specimen was lung tumor tissue. The chain joins TRBV7-9 to TRBJ2-2; D remains ambiguous. This TCR came from a man aged 35-49 years with non-small cell lung cancer. Written as DNA, the CDR3 is TGTGCCAGCAGCCCGGGCCAGACGGGCACCGGGGAGCTGTTTTTT. Amino acid sequence: CASSPGQTGTGELFF.